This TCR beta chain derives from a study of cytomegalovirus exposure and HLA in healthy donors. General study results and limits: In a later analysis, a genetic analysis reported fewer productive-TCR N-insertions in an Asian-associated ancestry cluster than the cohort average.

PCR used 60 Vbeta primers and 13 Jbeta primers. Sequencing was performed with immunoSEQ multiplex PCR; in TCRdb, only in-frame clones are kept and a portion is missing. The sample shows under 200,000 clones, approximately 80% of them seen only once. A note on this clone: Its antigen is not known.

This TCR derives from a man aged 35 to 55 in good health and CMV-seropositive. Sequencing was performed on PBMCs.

The CDR3 here is CASRSVAADETQYF. For the CDR3, the DNA is TGTGCCAGCAGATCGGTAGCGGCGGACGAGACCCAGTACTTC. The J gene is TRBJ2-5, the V gene TRBV6-5; TRBD2 is a possible D gene (6 bases). There are 14 residues in the CDR3. Trimming stripped 6 bases from V and 5 bases from J, with 16 bases between. Germline values: CDR1 MNHEY, CDR2 SVGAGI.